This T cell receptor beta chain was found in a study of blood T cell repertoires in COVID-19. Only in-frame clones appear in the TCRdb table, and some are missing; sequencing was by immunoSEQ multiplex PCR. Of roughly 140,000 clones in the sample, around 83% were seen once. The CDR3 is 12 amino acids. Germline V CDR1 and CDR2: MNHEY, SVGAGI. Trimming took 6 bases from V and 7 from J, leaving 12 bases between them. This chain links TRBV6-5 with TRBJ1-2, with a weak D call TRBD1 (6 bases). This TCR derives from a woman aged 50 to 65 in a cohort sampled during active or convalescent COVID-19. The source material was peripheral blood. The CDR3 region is CASRVQGSGYTF. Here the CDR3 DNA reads TGTGCCAGCAGGGTACAGGGAAGTGGCTACACCTTC.